This T cell receptor beta chain was documented in a study of tumor-infiltrating lymphocytes in primary liver carcinoma. Study summary: Patients were men and women aged 30 to 69 years. Study conclusions and caveats: A significantly higher top-250-clone fraction was recorded for tumors than for blood (p = 0.039).

Germline DNA was extracted alongside blood RNA, which was obtained from unsorted whole blood. Patients had chronic HBV infection and were treatment-naive. Sampling before surgery obtained about 4 milliliters of peripheral blood. A constant-region primer primed TCR beta cDNA synthesis from about 490 ng of total RNA. The TCR beta library was amplified through three nested multiplex PCR rounds in a modified ARM-PCR procedure. It was with TRBV1-TRBV30 forward primers and a C-beta reverse primer that the first two PCR rounds were run, at approximately 10 cycles each. MiXCR, run by TCRdb on the multiplex PCR reads, gives a single entry per CDR3 protein. The table shows 300,000 to 350,000 distinct CDR3 sequences, with around 50% occurring only once. The CDR3 runs to 12 residues. Looked up from germline, CDR1 is SQVTM and CDR2 is ANQGSEA. V lost 6 bases to trimming and J lost 5 bases, with 13 bases between them.

Note on this clonotype: Its antigen remains unknown.

The receptor was isolated from a woman in her thirties with primary liver carcinoma and hepatitis B virus infection. Sequenced: peripheral blood. The chain links TRBV29-1 to TRBJ1-2; no clear D. The chain's CDR3 is CSVHRTNYGYTF. CDR3 sequence (DNA): TGCAGCGTCCACAGAACAAATTATGGCTACACCTTC. Drawing the rest from reference TRBV29-1 and TRBJ1-2, the complete variable domain is SAVISQKPSRDICQRGTSLTIQCQVDSQVTMMFWYRQQPGQSLTLIATANQGSEATYESGFVIDKFPISRPNLTFSTLTVSNMSPEDSSIYLCSVHRTNYGYTFGSGTRLTVV.